Below are 10 T cell receptor beta chains sequenced from a single sample in a study of blood T cell repertoires in COVID-19. Assay used: immunoSEQ multiplex PCR; TCRdb lists only in-frame clones, some missing. Of approximately 250,000 clones detected, around nine tenths appear once; the ten largest clones hold roughly 8.5%. The specimen sequenced was peripheral blood. Source of these receptors: a man aged 40-55 years with active or convalescent COVID-19.

V gene TRBV29-1 combines with J gene TRBJ2-1, with 9 bases that match TRBD2. Germline loops: CDR1 SQVTM, CDR2 ANQGSEA. CDR3 length equals 17 residues. V lost 5 bases, J lost 0 bases, and 11 bases stayed unmatched. The CDR3 DNA reads TGCAGCGTTTATGGCGGGGGGGCCCTTATCTCCTACAATGAGCAGTTCTTC. Its translation is CSVYGGGALISYNEQFF.

In its sample, this clone ranks as medium-sized (0.01 to 0.1%). The chain joins TRBV15 to TRBJ2-3; D remains ambiguous. Trimming removed 0 bases from V and 5 bases from J, with 9 bases in between. Germline CDR1 LNHNV, CDR2 YYDKDF (reference sequence). This CDR3 contains 14 residues. For the CDR3, the DNA is TGTGCCACCAGCAGAGAAGAGGTCAGAGATACGCAGTATTTT. As protein: CATSREEVRDTQYF.

The chain links TRBV5-5 to TRBJ2-2, with unresolved D. The CDR3 consists of 14 residues. V dropped 4 bases and J dropped 6 bases, with 13 bases sitting between them. Germline V CDR1 and CDR2: SGHKS, YYEKEE (reference sequence). The CDR3 region is CASSPYYEAGELFF. CDR3 bases: TGTGCCAGCAGCCCCTACTATGAGGCCGGGGAGCTGTTTTTT.

The chain is built from TRBV5-8 and TRBJ2-3, with 11 bases identical to TRBD2. The CDR3 spans 16 residues. Germline V lookup: CDR1 SGHTS, CDR2 YDEGEE. The trim removed 2 bases at V and 3 bases at J, leaving 5 bases unmatched. CDR3 amino acids: CASSFVRTSGTDTQYF. In DNA form, the CDR3 reads TGTGCCAGCAGCTTCGTTCGGACTAGCGGGACAGATACGCAGTATTTT.

The V call is TRBV11-3, the J call TRBJ2-7; D is undetermined. V was pared by 2 bases and J by 5 bases, with 10 bases between. The CDR3 totals 13 residues. Germline assignment: CDR1 SGHNT and CDR2 YENEEA. The CDR3 bases are TGTGCCAGCAGCTTAACCCGGAGCCACGAGCAGTACTTC. Amino acids: CASSLTRSHEQYF.

J is TRBJ1-2 and V is TRBV28; no clear D gene. Germline CDR1 and CDR2: MDHEN and SYDVKM. V dropped 7 bases and J dropped 8 bases, with 17 bases sitting between them. The CDR3 runs to 13 residues. The CDR3 reads CASTPGGRRGYTF. CDR3 sequence (DNA): TGTGCCAGCACCCCGGGTGGCCGGCGGGGCTACACCTTC.

This chain connects TRBV11-2 to TRBJ1-1; 11 nucleotides agree with TRBD1. The CDR3 contains 15 residues. Trimming at V came to 5 bases and at J to 3 bases, leaving 5 bases not matched to a gene. Looked up from germline, CDR1 is SGHAT and CDR2 is FQNNGV. CDR3 sequence (DNA): TGTGCCAGCAGCAACCGGACAGGGGGCTACACTGAAGCTTTCTTT. Protein: CASSNRTGGYTEAFF.

The chain's CDR3 is CASSLGGLAGTGELFF. The CDR3 DNA reads as TGTGCCAGCAGCCTCGGTGGGCTAGCGGGCACCGGGGAGCTGTTTTTT. The chain couples TRBV4-2 to TRBJ2-2; 8 bases align to TRBD2. Trimming took 4 bases from V and 4 from J; bases not matched to a gene: 8. The germline V gene has CDR1 LGHNA and CDR2 YNFKEQ. The CDR3 contains 16 residues.

This chain connects TRBV14 to TRBJ2-7; D gene uncertain. The V end was cut by 1 base, the J end by 6 bases, with 22 bases between. This CDR3 has 17 amino acids. Germline values: CDR1 SGHDN, CDR2 FVKESK. The CDR3 DNA reads TGTGCCAGCAGCCAAGGGGCGTGGAACCGTCGTACCCGCGAGCAGTACTTC. It translates to CASSQGAWNRRTREQYF.

DNA for the CDR3: TGTGCCAGTAGTAACCAGGGTAATCAGCCCCAGCATTTT. The encoded protein is CASSNQGNQPQHF. V and J are TRBV19 and TRBJ1-5; tentatively, D is TRBD1 (5 bases). The CDR3 is 13 amino acids. Germline loops: CDR1 LNHDA, CDR2 SQIVND (reference sequence). V lost 4 bases and J lost 4, with 8 bases in between. The full variable domain, rest sourced from reference TRBV19 and TRBJ1-5, is DGGITQSPKYLFRKEGQNVTLSCEQNLNHDAMYWYRQDPGQGLRLIYYSQIVNDFQKGDIAEGYSVSREKKESFPLTVTSAQKNPTAFYLCASSNQGNQPQHFGDGTRLSIL.